The clone carrying this TCR beta chain was counted at least ten times. Antigen: not known. Authors of the study amplified TCR beta CDR3 regions from RNA transcripts. HTBI primers drove first-round RT-PCR of the TCR CDR3. In TCRdb, the multiplex PCR reads were re-called with MiXCR into one record per CDR3 protein. The sample lists roughly 500,000 distinct CDR3 sequences, around 42% occurring once. This entry belongs to a study of T cells in Graves' hyperthyroidism and ophthalmopathy. Diagnoses were established using clinical symptoms, serum thyroxine and TRAb, thyroid ultrasound and orbital computed tomography. Findings of the study overall: A model of 13 V-J features distinguished ophthalmopathy from stable hyperthyroidism. The model forecast ophthalmopathy, anticipating it by a median around 6.5 months before onset. Blood shared most expanded thyroid clonotypes above 0.001.

This CDR3 has 13 amino acids. Germline-derived CDR1 and CDR2 are SGHTA and FQGTGA. The V end lost 2 bases, the J end lost 5 bases, and 9 bases lay between the germline ends. Sequencing used peripheral blood or thyroid tissue (not recorded which). The sequence derives from an adult woman with Graves' disease, either hyperthyroidism or ophthalmopathy (not recorded which). This chain joins TRBV7-3 and TRBJ1-1, with D possibly TRBD1 on 5 matching bases. The CDR3 is CASSLSWGTEAFF. CDR3 coding DNA: TGTGCCAGCAGCTTATCCTGGGGGACTGAAGCTTTCTTT.